These 22 T cell receptor beta chains were sequenced from one sample in a study of human T cells and chemical hapten exposure (dated by TCRdb to the early 2020s). Receptors were amplified or captured by RACE. The reads were generated on a NextSeq 500. The public reads were run again by TCRdb, first through fastp at Q25 and then through MiXCR, and only productive beta chains were kept. Identical CDR3 proteins give one entry, which carries the most common genes and DNA. For this sample the table gives about 54,000 distinct CDR3 sequences, of which over 9.5% were detected only once. Jointly, the top ten make up roughly 1.7% of the sample. What the time point label conveys for this sample: patch test 2, 6 weeks after DPC sensitization. What the treatment or condition label conveys for this sample: therapeutic diphenylcyclopropenone sensitization with weekly scalp DPC. The sample was whole blood, taken in connection with sensitization to the hapten diphenylcyclopropenone (DPC). The receptors were sampled from a woman aged 45-65 years with alopecia areata. Some clones in this sample may be carry-over from other donors' samples.

This clonotype was recorded a few times. This chain connects TRBV28 to TRBJ2-3, with D possibly matching TRBD2 (6 bases). The V end lost 10 bases, the J end lost 4 bases, and 12 bases lay between the germline ends. The CDR3 contains 12 residues. The germline V gene encodes CDR1 MDHEN and CDR2 SYDVKM. CDR3 protein: CAISQRADTQYF. The CDR3 DNA reads TGTGCCATATCCCAGCGGGCAGATACGCAGTATTTT.

In this sample, this clonotype turned up many times. The chain has TRBV28 and TRBJ2-7; 11 bases are a match to TRBD1. The J segment lost 5 bases and the V segment lost 2 bases, leaving 11 bases of the junction unmatched. The CDR3 has 17 amino acids. Germline-derived CDR1 and CDR2 are MDHEN and SYDVKM. CDR3 residues: CASSLIGLGQGAHEQYF. The CDR3 nucleotides read TGTGCCAGCAGTTTAATAGGTCTCGGACAGGGGGCCCACGAGCAGTACTTC.

This clonotype came up a few times. The chain joins TRBV28 to TRBJ1-1; TRBD1 might be the D (5 bases). Trimming shortened V by 1 base and J by 7 bases, and 10 bases separated the two germline ends. The CDR3 extends over 13 amino acids. Germline V gene lookup returns CDR1 MDHEN and CDR2 SYDVKM. CDR3 coding DNA: TGTGCCAGCAGTTTATTGATCCAGGGTGAAGCTTTCTTT. Its translation is CASSLLIQGEAFF.

This clonotype has more than one count but fewer than ten. The chain carries TRBV7-9 and TRBJ2-3; D ambiguous. The germline V gene encodes CDR1 SEHNR and CDR2 FQNEAQ (reference sequence). Trimming removed 1 base from V and 11 bases from J, with 10 bases in between. The CDR3 sequence is 12 residues long. CDR3 residues: CASSLERTVQYF. In DNA form, the CDR3 reads TGTGCCAGCAGCTTAGAACGCACAGTGCAGTATTTT.

This clonotype showed up just a few times. The chain has TRBV14 and TRBJ2-3, with D perhaps TRBD1 or TRBD2 (5 bases each). Germline-derived CDR1 and CDR2 are SGHDN and FVKESK. Trimming stripped 2 bases from V and 2 bases from J, with 11 bases between. The CDR3 is 15 amino acids. The CDR3: CASSQRDRVTDTQYF. As DNA, the CDR3 is TGTGCCAGCAGCCAAAGGGACCGGGTCACAGATACGCAGTATTTT.

The gene calls are TRBV11-2 and TRBJ2-2; D might be TRBD1 (6 bases). The V gene's germline CDR1 is SGHAT and CDR2 FQNNGV. V was shortened by 1 base and J by 5 bases, with 8 bases between the two germline ends. This CDR3 region has 14 residues. The CDR3 DNA is TGTGCCAGCAGCTTAGGGACAGTGACCGGGGAGCTGTTTTTT. It yields the protein CASSLGTVTGELFF.

At least ten counts were recorded for this clonotype. The chain combines TRBV5-1 with TRBJ2-3, with TRBD2 matching 13 bases. The germline gives CDR1 SGHRS, CDR2 YFSETQ. V was clipped by 1 base and J by 4 bases; unmatched bases: 3. The CDR3 runs 16 residues. CDR3 DNA: TGCGCCAGCAGCTTGCAGACTAGCGGGAGGCCAGATACGCAGTATTTT. Residues: CASSLQTSGRPDTQYF.

This clonotype came up a few times. V usage is TRBV12-3 or TRBV12-4 and J usage is TRBJ1-3; TRBD1 matches at 9 bases. The CDR3 is 17 residues long. With V trimmed by 7 bases and J by 2 bases, 12 bases remained unmatched. DNA for the CDR3: TGTGCCAGCATTCCTAGGACAGGGGCTTTCCCTGGAAACACCATATATTTT. As protein: CASIPRTGAFPGNTIYF.

This clonotype was observed at least ten times. J is TRBJ1-5 and V is TRBV7-6; 8 positions agree with TRBD1. Germline CDR1 and CDR2: SGHVS and FNYEAQ. Trimming took 2 bases from V and 4 from J; bases not matched to a gene: 1. The CDR3 is 14 amino acids. CDR3 sequence reads: CASSLTGGNQPQHF. In nucleotides, the CDR3 is TGTGCCAGCAGCTTAACAGGGGGGAATCAGCCCCAGCATTTT. Together with reference TRBV7-6 and TRBJ1-5, the CDR3 gives the full variable domain: GAGVSQSPRYKVTKRGQDVALRCDPISGHVSLYWYRQALGQGPEFLTYFNYEAQQDKSGLPNDRFSAERPEGSISTLTIQRTEQRDSAMYRCASSLTGGNQPQHFGDGTRLSIL.

This clonotype was recorded many times. The V call is TRBV6-6, the J call TRBJ1-1; no clear D gene. The CDR3 sequence is 14 residues long. Germline assignment: CDR1 MNHNY and CDR2 SVGAGI (reference sequence). V lost 5 bases and J 3 bases, leaving 13 bases between the germline ends. CDR3 residues: CASSRTAGYTEAFF. The CDR3 bases are TGTGCCAGCAGTCGAACCGCTGGATACACTGAAGCTTTCTTT.

In its sample, this clonotype was seen a few times. The chain has TRBV18 and TRBJ1-1; D is uncertain. Trimming shortened V by 4 bases and J by 1 base, and 10 bases separated the two germline ends. Germline CDR1 and CDR2: KGHSH and LQKENI. CDR3 length equals 14 residues. The DNA of the CDR3 is TGTGCCAGCTCACTGCCGATCACGAACACTGAAGCTTTCTTT. Residues: CASSLPITNTEAFF. Based on the CDR3 plus reference TRBV18 and TRBJ1-1, the full variable domain is NAGVMQNPRHLVRRRGQEARLRCSPMKGHSHVYWYRQLPEEGLKFMVYLQKENIIDESGMPKERFSAEFPKEGPSILRIQQVVRGDSAAYFCASSLPITNTEAFFGQGTRLTVV.

Many counts were recorded for this clonotype. CDR3 amino acids: CASSQGWTGDTEAFF. Here the CDR3 DNA reads TGTGCCAGCAGCCAAGGCTGGACAGGGGATACTGAAGCTTTCTTT. This chain uses TRBV3-1 with TRBJ1-1; 9 bases agree with TRBD1. The CDR3 covers 15 residues. V was clipped by 1 base and J by 5 bases; unmatched bases: 5. The germline CDR1 and CDR2 sequences are LGHDT and YNNKEL (reference sequence).

This clonotype was picked up many times. This chain joins TRBV29-1 and TRBJ2-2; no definite D call. V lost 4 bases to trimming and J lost 0 bases, with 6 bases between them. This CDR3 has 13 amino acids. Germline CDR1 and CDR2: SQVTM and ANQGSEA. Written as DNA, the CDR3 is TGCAGCGTTGGGACGGCGAACACCGGGGAGCTGTTTTTT. Translating it yields CSVGTANTGELFF.

This rearrangement joins TRBV29-1 to TRBJ2-3; possible D gene TRBD2, 6 bases. Germline V lookup: CDR1 SQVTM, CDR2 ANQGSEA. V shed 8 bases and J shed 4 bases, with 13 bases lying between them. The CDR3 length is 12 residues. The CDR3 bases are TGCAGCATTCAGGAGGGATCAGATACGCAGTATTTT. It is translated as CSIQEGSDTQYF.

This clonotype was picked up many times. The chain uses TRBV6-7 and TRBJ1-4; TRBD1 aligns across 7 bases. TRBV6-7 is designated an ORF whose function remains uncertain. V dropped 4 bases and J dropped 5; count of bases not matched to a gene: 7. CDR3 size: 15 residues. The CDR3: CASSLQRDSNEKLFF. As DNA, the CDR3 is TGTGCCAGCAGTTTACAGCGGGACAGCAATGAAAAACTGTTTTTT.

This clonotype was counted a few times. The chain couples TRBV7-6 to TRBJ1-1; the D gene is possibly TRBD1 (5 bases). CDR3 length: 13 residues. With 3 bases removed from V and 5 bases from J, the gap between germline ends came to 10 bases. Germline V gives CDR1 SGHVS, CDR2 FNYEAQ. The CDR3 here is CASSFGGVTEAFF. DNA for the CDR3: TGTGCCAGCAGCTTCGGGGGGGTTACTGAAGCTTTCTTT.

In this sample, this clonotype turned up many times. The gene calls are TRBV13 and TRBJ1-6, with TRBD1 matching 9 bases. Germline V gene data show CDR1 as PRHDT and CDR2 as FYEKMQ (reference sequence). This CDR3 has 14 amino acids. V trimming: 5 bases; J trimming: 7 bases; junction bases outside the gene matches: 3. CDR3 DNA: TGTGCCAGCAGCCTCGGACAGGGGAATTCACCCCTCCACTTT. Translation gives CASSLGQGNSPLHF.

Turning to this clonotype: A much larger clone lies a single base off, so this may be a read error. The conserved closing phenylalanine or tryptophan is absent in this CDR3, likely reflecting a read error. This chain connects TRBV18 to TRBJ1-2; 8 bases align to TRBD1. The CDR3 spans 15 residues. The germline V gene encodes CDR1 KGHSH and CDR2 LQKENI. V was pared by 3 bases and J by 3 bases, with 6 bases of the junction left unmatched. The CDR3 sequence is CASSPVSGGDYGYTS. The CDR3 region has the DNA TGTGCCAGCTCACCGGTCTCAGGGGGCGACTATGGCTACACCTCC.

This clonotype was counted between two and nine times. The gene calls are TRBV29-1 and TRBJ1-1; D gene uncertain. CDR3 size: 12 residues. The germline CDR1 and CDR2 sequences are SQVTM and ANQGSEA. The V and J ends lost 4 bases and 4 bases respectively, with 10 bases between them. Written as DNA, the CDR3 is TGCAGCGTTGTAGAGGTCCCCACTGAAGCTTTCTTT. Its protein is CSVVEVPTEAFF.

This chain links TRBV18 with TRBJ2-1; 7 nucleotides agree with TRBD2. The CDR3 loop spans 16 amino acids. V lost 6 bases and J lost 0; bases outside the gene matches: 8. Germline CDR1 and CDR2: KGHSH and LQKENI. The CDR3 sequence is CASSPPRGGSYNEQFF. CDR3 nucleotide sequence: TGTGCCAGCTCCCCCCCTCGCGGGGGCTCCTACAATGAGCAGTTCTTC.

This clonotype came up many times. This sequence joins TRBV29-1 and TRBJ2-3; D uncertain. CDR1 is SQVTM and CDR2 is ANQGSEA in the germline V gene. The CDR3 runs to 11 residues. Trimming left V 7 bases short and J 6 bases short, with 11 bases between. The DNA of the CDR3 is TGCAGCGCCGGCCCTGAGGATACGCAGTATTTT. Amino acid sequence: CSAGPEDTQYF.

This clonotype was observed a few times. This chain links TRBV27 with TRBJ1-2; 10 bases fit TRBD1. The CDR3 extends over 14 amino acids. Germline CDR1 is MNHEY and CDR2 is SMNVEV (reference sequence). The junction had 8 bases not matched to a gene; V was cut back by 5 bases and J by 8 bases. The CDR3 sequence: CASSAGTGAVGYTF. For the CDR3, the DNA is TGTGCCAGCAGTGCCGGGACAGGGGCTGTCGGCTACACCTTC.